This T cell receptor (beta chain) was sequenced in a study of blood T cells in healthy people across ages (dated by TCRdb to the mid-2010s). Describing the broader study: In model experiments, roughly one uniquely barcoded TCR beta cDNA molecule per two T cells was captured by template switching. To avoid experimental bias, donors of different ages were distributed randomly across sequencing lanes. For two donors (one aged 18 to 29 and one aged 80 or older), the study analyzed two additional independent replicas of 1 million unique cDNA reads from the same blood draw. Donors were grouped into four age groups: young (average 16 years), middle-aged (about 38), aged (around 56) and long-lived (around 80). To track age-related changes in TCR beta repertoire diversity, the study relied on deep sequencing normalized with unique cDNA molecular identifiers.

From cysteine to phenylalanine, the CDR3 is 16 amino acids long. The only DNA kept is the CDR3, 48 bases in frame from the first base. V is pared back by 8 bases and J by 5 bases, with 24 bases lying between the germline termini. Looking up the germline V gene yields CDR1 ENHRY and CDR2 SYGVKD. Donors were a few dozen systemically healthy Caucasian individuals from Russia aged 6 to 90 years. Each donor gave approximately 9.3 milliliters of peripheral blood, collected into EDTA-treated Vacutainer tubes. Ficoll-Paque density-gradient centrifugation was used to isolate PBMCs, with at least 7 million per sample. Total RNA, at least 5.5 micrograms per sample, was extracted from PBMCs with Trizol reagent. The percentages of naive CD45RAhigh/CD27high T cells were determined by flow cytometry on a PBMC aliquot from every donor. A word on this clonotype: Its antigen remains undetermined. Base qualities were left out, and no much larger clone turns up one base away.

Here is what the overall study found, with its caveats: Compared with the aged group, the long-lived group had more naive CD4+ T cells, fewer expanded clones and increased TCR diversity, a pattern suggesting age selection. The CMV infection status of donors was not known, potentially confounding age-related changes in expanded clonotypes. Estimates of total diversity based on one million sequenced T cells were regarded as lower bounds and as underestimates. Observed TCR beta diversity correlated strongly with the percentage of naive T cells measured by flow cytometry. Since profiling was done on bulk unsorted PBMCs, naive and antigen-experienced compartments could not be conclusively compared. Observed TCR beta diversity per million T cells fell roughly linearly with age, and a significant reduction was already apparent by age about 38.

The library relied on 5' RACE. Sequencing was performed on an Illumina HiSeq 2500. A second PCR of about 7 to 12 cycles was run with a J-beta primer mix and a sample-barcoded 5' primer. Each TCR beta cDNA molecule received a unique molecular identifier from a template-switch 5' adaptor carrying 12 random nucleotides. Each sample yielded at least 2.5 million CDR3-containing paired-end reads. First-strand cDNA was synthesized from all RNA with the Mint cDNA synthesis kit, primed by a TRBC-specific oligonucleotide. All cDNA was treated with uracil-DNA glycosylase and then went through a first 18-cycle PCR with the universal primers M1SS and BC2_uni_R. Concerning the study's data processing: For normalization, 1 million high-quality reads, each with a distinct molecular identifier, were randomly selected from each sample. Reads with shared molecular identifiers were discarded instead of being binned into consensus sequences. CDR3 identification, clonotype clustering and error correction used MiTCR with a Q25 quality threshold and the strictest error-elimination algorithm. A nonparametric unseen species model with Euler transformation was used to estimate a lower bound on total TCR beta diversity. In TCRdb, the public reads were trimmed at Q25 with fastp and aligned with MiXCR, with productive beta chains retained. Every distinct CDR3 protein forms one entry, paired with its most common genes and DNA. The V and J calls and clone size are TCRdb's, not the authors'. In this sample the table shows approximately 670,000 distinct CDR3 sequences, roughly 43% of which occur a single time. Approximately 29% of the sample goes to the ten largest clones.

Sequenced sample: blood. Recombination joined TRBV10-3 with TRBJ2-5; the D segment is perhaps TRBD1 or TRBD2, each sharing 5 matched bases. The sequence came from a man older than 75 in good health. DNA sequence: TGTGCCATCTCGGGTAGCGACAGCGGAATTGGGGAGACCCAGTACTTC. The translation is CAISGSDSGIGETQYF.